The table lists the clone carrying this T cell receptor beta chain with many counts. Its antigen is not known. The cDNA was generated by 5'RACE with 10-nucleotide random UMIs. TCRdb reprocessed the 5' RACE reads via MiXCR and lists one record per CDR3 protein. The table shows nearly 60,000 distinct CDR3 sequences, with under 4.5% occurring only once. The data originate from a study of neurological immune-mediated disorders. Overall study: Multiple sclerosis patients numbered roughly 35, of whom approximately 31 were relapsing-remitting and 3 secondary progressive.

Study results and limitations: The level of TCR clonal expansion was highest in patients with HTLV-1-associated myelopathy and lowest in multiple sclerosis, where it fell below the level seen in healthy controls.

This CDR3 is built from 15 residues. The germline V gene has CDR1 DFQATT and CDR2 SNEGSKA (reference sequence). Trimming took 6 bases from V and 0 from J, leaving 14 bases between them. Sequencing was done on a sample of PBMCs. V and J are TRBV20-1 and TRBJ1-4; D might be TRBD1 (5 bases). This clonotype was sampled from a woman aged 25 to 39 with multiple sclerosis. The CDR3: CSATIDSATNEKLFF. As DNA, the CDR3 is TGCAGTGCCACCATCGACAGTGCAACTAATGAAAAACTGTTTTTT.